This record concerns one T cell receptor (beta chain) sequence. These data come from a study of blood T cell repertoires in COVID-19. Study details: Whether acute or convalescent, the COVID-19 samples came from the United States, Italy and Spain. The analysed material was cDNA or gDNA that came from T cells, B-cell-depleted T cells, or PBMCs.

The CDR3 contains 14 residues. V was cut by 6 bases and J by 0 bases, with 8 bases left in between. Germline lookup yields CDR1 MNHEY and CDR2 SVGAGI. As originally analysed: Researchers report that nucleated cell counts were estimated from reference gene primer amplification. This table comes from immunoSEQ multiplex PCR, and its TCRdb copy is limited to in-frame clones, with some not included. The D gene and trimming were derived from the DNA, and the V and J assignments and clone size from that table. Of about 42,000 clones in the sample, roughly 84% were seen once. Material for sequencing was peripheral blood. The chain recombines TRBV6-5 with TRBJ1-4; D possibly corresponds to TRBD1 (6 bases). The clonotype comes from a woman in her 70s in a cohort sampled during active COVID-19. The CDR3 loop is CASRQGATNEKLFF. CDR3 in DNA: TGTGCCAGCAGACAGGGAGCAACTAATGAAAAACTGTTTTTT.